The present T cell receptor (beta chain) was sequenced within a study of regulatory T cells in long-lasting Graves disease. This clonotype came up many times. One end of the junction is discordant with germline, which a read error may explain. Time point meaning: newly diagnosed GD, antithyroid drugs for less than 3 months. PBMC-extracted RNA yielded the TCR library. Construction of TCR beta libraries relied on iRepertoire HTBI primers and on Arm-PCR targeting CDR3 regions. Each CDR3 protein is one row after TCRdb ran MiXCR on the multiplex PCR reads. The sample carries over 500,000 distinct CDR3 sequences, around 15% recorded once. The CDR3 extends over 13 amino acids. From germline, CDR1 is SGHRS and CDR2 YFSETQ. These same records also appear under a second study, on T cells in Graves' hyperthyroidism and ophthalmopathy.

The TCR originated in a woman between 25 and 40 years old with Graves disease. This chain connects TRBV5-1 to TRBJ2-7; the D gene is possibly TRBD2 (7 bases). This sample comprised peripheral blood mononuclear cells (PBMCs), obtained at new diagnosis, from a patient treated with antithyroid drugs. CDR3 DNA: TGTGCCAGCACCCCTGGGGGGGGCGGCGAGCAGTACTTC. Translated, it gives CASTPGGGGEQYF.